This T cell receptor beta chain was found in a study of CD8+ T cells in alopecia areata. Study as a whole: Among treated patients, oral tofacitinib was administered at 5 to 10 mg twice daily.

This clone was observed a handful of times. Its matching antigen is unknown. Findings and caveats of the study: Alopecia totalis/universalis scalp especially showed more expanded CD8+ clones than normal scalp.

Sequencing relied on a cDNA template that was reverse transcribed from extracted RNA. Sequenced by immunoSEQ multiplex PCR; TCRdb stores in-frame clones only, minus some. The table shows some 130,000 clones, with around 49% occurring only once. Alopecia areata patients provided lesional scalp punch biopsies and peripheral blood. This CDR3 region has 13 residues. Germline lookup yields CDR1 SQVTM and CDR2 ANQGSEA. With 4 bases removed from V and 4 bases from J, the gap between germline ends came to 14 bases. The source of this sequence is a human donor with alopecia areata. The chain links TRBV29-1 to TRBJ2-7; D possibly corresponds to TRBD2 (7 bases). Sequenced material: CD8+ T cells sorted from blood, taken at week 0. The CDR3 loop is CSVGQAGVYEQYF. In DNA, the CDR3 is TGCAGCGTTGGACAGGCGGGGGTATACGAGCAGTACTTC.